This T cell receptor beta chain was recovered during a study of T cells after yellow fever vaccination. Turning to this clonotype: What it recognizes is unknown.

From the 5' RACE reads, TCRdb called clonotypes with MiXCR, one entry per CDR3 protein. Of approximately 600,000 distinct CDR3 sequences in the sample, 9% to 15% were seen once. This CDR3 region has 13 residues. With V trimmed by 5 bases and J by 4 bases, 7 bases remained unmatched. CDR1 and CDR2 from the germline V gene are DFQATT and SNEGSKA (reference sequence). Study-level results: Most primary-vaccination clones recurred post-booster (approximately 95% CD4, around 88% CD8). Abundant clonotypes (contaminants from the bulk population) could be present in FACS-sorted repertoires. Relatively few clonotypes were ones that appeared in both CD4 and CD8 compartments.

J is TRBJ1-1 and V is TRBV20-1; 7 bases fit TRBD1. The source material was PBMCs, sampled on the day of the yellow fever booster vaccination. The source of this sequence is a man aged 30 to 39 who received the YFV17D yellow fever vaccine. CDR3 amino acids: CSAGRGAGTEAFF. In DNA form, the CDR3 reads TGCAGTGCTGGCAGGGGGGCAGGCACTGAAGCTTTCTTT.